Listed below are T cell receptor beta chains from one sample, sequenced in a study of CD8 T cells in ankylosing spondylitis. TCRdb re-analysed the 5' RACE reads in MiXCR, keeping a single row per CDR3 protein. The data show a few hundred thousand distinct CDR3 sequences, roughly 8% seen once. The sequencing input was blood, either unsorted or a sorted T cell fraction (not recorded which). These receptors were obtained from a male donor with ankylosing spondylitis. Both conserved end residues are part of each CDR3. The order of the fields is J gene, CDR3 length, D gene, V gene, clone size, CDR3 DNA, CDR3 protein. A D gene is named only where the DNA matches it firmly. The size of a clone is reported for some rows only, either as once, few or many, or as a class for expanded clones.

J gene: TRBJ2-4; CDR3 length: 14; D gene: .; V gene: TRBV12-5; clone size: .; CDR3 DNA: TGTGCTAGTGGATCTGCGGATTTCAAAAACATTCAGTACTTC; CDR3 protein: CASGSADFKNIQYF
J gene: TRBJ1-4; CDR3 length: 14; D gene: .; V gene: TRBV11-2; clone size: .; CDR3 DNA: TGTGCCAGCAGCTTGTTCGCAACTAATGAAAAACTGTTTTTT; CDR3 protein: CASSLFATNEKLFF
J gene: TRBJ2-2; CDR3 length: 17; D gene: .; V gene: TRBV5-6; clone size: many; CDR3 DNA: TGTGCCAGCAGCTTTGACAGAGGAGCGATGGGACCGGGGGAGCTGTTTTTT; CDR3 protein: CASSFDRGAMGPGELFF
J gene: TRBJ2-5; CDR3 length: 11; D gene: .; V gene: TRBV12-3/TRBV12-4; clone size: few; CDR3 DNA: TGTGCCAGCATGAGCGAAGAGACCCAGTACTTC; CDR3 protein: CASMSEETQYF
J gene: TRBJ2-4; CDR3 length: 15; D gene: .; V gene: TRBV6-2/TRBV6-3; clone size: .; CDR3 DNA: TGTGCCAGCAGTTACCCCCCAGGACCCAAAAACATTCAGTACTTC; CDR3 protein: CASSYPPGPKNIQYF
J gene: TRBJ2-7; CDR3 length: 12; D gene: .; V gene: TRBV30; clone size: many; CDR3 DNA: TGTGCCTGGAGTGTCTCGGTCTACGAGCAGTACTTC; CDR3 protein: CAWSVSVYEQYF
J gene: TRBJ2-7; CDR3 length: 16; D gene: .; V gene: TRBV6-1; clone size: many; CDR3 DNA: TGTGCCAGCATCCCCCGTCTGGGATTCCCCCTTGGGGAGCAGTACTTC; CDR3 protein: CASIPRLGFPLGEQYF
J gene: TRBJ2-7; CDR3 length: 13; D gene: .; V gene: TRBV19; clone size: few; CDR3 DNA: TGTGCCAGTAACCAGGGATGGAGGTACGAGCAGTACTTC; CDR3 protein: CASNQGWRYEQYF
J gene: TRBJ2-7; CDR3 length: 14; D gene: .; V gene: TRBV6-1; clone size: .; CDR3 DNA: TGTGCCAGCAGTGCTACATCTGAATCCTGCGAGCAGTACTTC; CDR3 protein: CASSATSESCEQYF
J gene: TRBJ2-2; CDR3 length: 13; D gene: .; V gene: TRBV11-2; clone size: many; CDR3 DNA: TGTGCCAGCAGCCTTTTGTGGCGCGGGGAGCTGTTTTTT; CDR3 protein: CASSLLWRGELFF
J gene: TRBJ2-7; CDR3 length: 16; D gene: TRBD2; V gene: TRBV9; clone size: .; CDR3 DNA: TGTGCCAGCAGCGTATCGAGCGGGAGGTTTTTCGACGAGCAGTACTTC; CDR3 protein: CASSVSSGRFFDEQYF
J gene: TRBJ2-7; CDR3 length: 15; D gene: TRBD2; V gene: TRBV12-3/TRBV12-4; clone size: .; CDR3 DNA: TGTGCCAGCAGCCGCCAACGGACTAGCTACTACGGGCAGTACTTC; CDR3 protein: CASSRQRTSYYGQYF
J gene: TRBJ2-7; CDR3 length: 15; D gene: TRBD2; V gene: TRBV28; clone size: .; CDR3 DNA: TGTGCCAGCAGTCCCCTGGTCGCGGGAGGTCCCGAGCAGTACTTC; CDR3 protein: CASSPLVAGGPEQYF
J gene: TRBJ2-7; CDR3 length: 12; D gene: .; V gene: TRBV27; clone size: few; CDR3 DNA: TGTGCCAGCAGTTTGCCGGGCAACGAGCAGTACTTC; CDR3 protein: CASSLPGNEQYF
J gene: TRBJ2-2; CDR3 length: 15; D gene: TRBD2; V gene: TRBV12-3/TRBV12-4; clone size: .; CDR3 DNA: TGTGCCACAAAAGGTCGGGGGGGGGACACCGGGGAGCTGTTTTTT; CDR3 protein: CATKGRGGDTGELFF
J gene: TRBJ2-7; CDR3 length: 14; D gene: .; V gene: TRBV2; clone size: .; CDR3 DNA: TGTGCCAGCCTTTATCTCTCAGTCTCAAACGAGCAGTACTTC; CDR3 protein: CASLYLSVSNEQYF
J gene: TRBJ2-1; CDR3 length: 15; D gene: .; V gene: TRBV27; clone size: many; CDR3 DNA: TGTGCCAGCAGTTTCTCAGGGATTGGACACAATGAGCAGTTCTTC; CDR3 protein: CASSFSGIGHNEQFF
J gene: TRBJ1-1; CDR3 length: 13; D gene: .; V gene: TRBV29-1; clone size: few; CDR3 DNA: TGCAGCGTTGAAACGGGGCTGAACACTGAAGCTTTCTTT; CDR3 protein: CSVETGLNTEAFF
J gene: TRBJ1-1; CDR3 length: 15; D gene: .; V gene: TRBV27; clone size: many; CDR3 DNA: TGTGCCAGCAGAAGAGGCGGGGGGCGGGACACTGAAGCTTTCTTT; CDR3 protein: CASRRGGGRDTEAFF
J gene: TRBJ1-6; CDR3 length: 12; D gene: .; V gene: TRBV30; clone size: many; CDR3 DNA: TGTGCCGGGGAAAGGAGTAATTCACCCCTCCACTTT; CDR3 protein: CAGERSNSPLHF
J gene: TRBJ2-3; CDR3 length: 14; D gene: TRBD2; V gene: TRBV7-9; clone size: few; CDR3 DNA: TGTGCCACCACCTCGCGGGAGACCACAGATACGCAGTATTTT; CDR3 protein: CATTSRETTDTQYF
J gene: TRBJ2-3; CDR3 length: 15; D gene: TRBD1; V gene: TRBV5-1; clone size: .; CDR3 DNA: TGCGCCAGCAGCGGACAGGGGGTATATGCAGATACGCAGTATTTT; CDR3 protein: CASSGQGVYADTQYF
J gene: TRBJ2-7; CDR3 length: 14; D gene: TRBD1; V gene: TRBV7-8; clone size: .; CDR3 DNA: TGTGCCAGCAGCCGAGGGGGCAGGGGGCTTGAGCAGTACTTC; CDR3 protein: CASSRGGRGLEQYF
J gene: TRBJ2-5; CDR3 length: 13; D gene: .; V gene: TRBV7-3; clone size: few; CDR3 DNA: TGTGCCAGCAGCTTGTACCGTCAGGAGACCCAGTACTTC; CDR3 protein: CASSLYRQETQYF
J gene: TRBJ1-1; CDR3 length: 14; D gene: TRBD1; V gene: TRBV5-1; clone size: many; CDR3 DNA: TGCGCCAGCAGAAAACAGACAGGGGAGGTTGAAGCTTTCTTT; CDR3 protein: CASRKQTGEVEAFF
J gene: TRBJ2-5; CDR3 length: 14; D gene: TRBD1; V gene: TRBV5-1; clone size: few; CDR3 DNA: TGCGCCAGCAGAACCGGGACAGTCGAAGAGACCCAGTACTTC; CDR3 protein: CASRTGTVEETQYF
J gene: TRBJ1-4; CDR3 length: 14; D gene: .; V gene: TRBV5-1; clone size: many; CDR3 DNA: TGCGCCAGCAGCGCCGACACCCCTGGAGAAAAACTGTTTTTT; CDR3 protein: CASSADTPGEKLFF
J gene: TRBJ2-5; CDR3 length: 14; D gene: TRBD2; V gene: TRBV2; clone size: .; CDR3 DNA: TGTGCCAGCAGCCCGACTAGCGGCACGGGGACCCAGTACTTC; CDR3 protein: CASSPTSGTGTQYF
J gene: TRBJ1-1; CDR3 length: 14; D gene: .; V gene: TRBV5-5; clone size: few; CDR3 DNA: TGTGCCAGCAGCCTAAGAGTAATGAACACTGAAGCTTTCTTT; CDR3 protein: CASSLRVMNTEAFF
J gene: TRBJ2-7; CDR3 length: 15; D gene: TRBD2; V gene: TRBV20-1; clone size: .; CDR3 DNA: TGCAGTGCTAGTCTGGGACTAGCGGGAGTTCACGAGCAGTACTTC; CDR3 protein: CSASLGLAGVHEQYF
J gene: TRBJ1-4; CDR3 length: 14; D gene: .; V gene: TRBV5-1; clone size: .; CDR3 DNA: TGCGCCAGCAGCTTGGCGGGGTTGGATGAAAAACTGTTTTTT; CDR3 protein: CASSLAGLDEKLFF
J gene: TRBJ2-7; CDR3 length: 11; D gene: .; V gene: TRBV20-1; clone size: few; CDR3 DNA: TGCAGTGCTAGAAGTGTGGTACGGCAGTACTTC; CDR3 protein: CSARSVVRQYF
J gene: TRBJ1-1; CDR3 length: 11; D gene: .; V gene: TRBV30; clone size: few; CDR3 DNA: TGTGCCTGGTCGCGGTACACTGAAGCTTTCTTT; CDR3 protein: CAWSRYTEAFF
J gene: TRBJ2-2; CDR3 length: 17; D gene: TRBD2; V gene: TRBV5-1; clone size: few; CDR3 DNA: TGCGCCAGCAGTCCCGGGACTAGCGGGGTTAACACCGGGGAGCTGTTTTTT; CDR3 protein: CASSPGTSGVNTGELFF
J gene: TRBJ2-5; CDR3 length: 12; D gene: .; V gene: TRBV12-3/TRBV12-4; clone size: many; CDR3 DNA: TGTGCCAGCAGTCCAACTGGGGAGACCCAGTACTTC; CDR3 protein: CASSPTGETQYF
J gene: TRBJ2-1; CDR3 length: 20; D gene: TRBD2; V gene: TRBV9; clone size: .; CDR3 DNA: TGTGCCAGCAGCCCCCATCTGACTAGCGGGAGGGCCTTAAGTCCCAATGAGCAGTTCTTC; CDR3 protein: CASSPHLTSGRALSPNEQFF
J gene: TRBJ1-5; CDR3 length: 15; D gene: TRBD1; V gene: TRBV6-5; clone size: many; CDR3 DNA: TGTGCCAGCAGTTTGGAAGGGGGCCGGTATCAGCCCCAGCATTTT; CDR3 protein: CASSLEGGRYQPQHF
J gene: TRBJ2-6; CDR3 length: 16; D gene: .; V gene: TRBV10-3; clone size: few; CDR3 DNA: TGTGCCATCAGTGAGGGTTGGGGGGCTGGGGCCAACGTCCTGACTTTC; CDR3 protein: CAISEGWGAGANVLTF
J gene: TRBJ2-1; CDR3 length: 14; D gene: TRBD2; V gene: TRBV5-6; clone size: .; CDR3 DNA: TGTGCCAGCAGCTTAGGACTAGCGAAGTCTGAGCAGTTCTTC; CDR3 protein: CASSLGLAKSEQFF
J gene: TRBJ2-1; CDR3 length: 18; D gene: TRBD2; V gene: TRBV11-2; clone size: many; CDR3 DNA: TGTGCCAGCAGCCCCATAGCGGGGAAGGGTTCCTCCTACAATGAGCAGTTCTTC; CDR3 protein: CASSPIAGKGSSYNEQFF
J gene: TRBJ2-3; CDR3 length: 18; D gene: .; V gene: TRBV11-2; clone size: many; CDR3 DNA: TGTGCCAGCAGCTCGTTCCCCAGGGGTAAACTTAACACAGATACGCAGTATTTT; CDR3 protein: CASSSFPRGKLNTDTQYF
J gene: TRBJ2-5; CDR3 length: 14; D gene: .; V gene: TRBV9; clone size: once; CDR3 DNA: TGTGCCAGCAGCTTCCGGGGCAACCAAGAGACCCAGTACTTC; CDR3 protein: CASSFRGNQETQYF